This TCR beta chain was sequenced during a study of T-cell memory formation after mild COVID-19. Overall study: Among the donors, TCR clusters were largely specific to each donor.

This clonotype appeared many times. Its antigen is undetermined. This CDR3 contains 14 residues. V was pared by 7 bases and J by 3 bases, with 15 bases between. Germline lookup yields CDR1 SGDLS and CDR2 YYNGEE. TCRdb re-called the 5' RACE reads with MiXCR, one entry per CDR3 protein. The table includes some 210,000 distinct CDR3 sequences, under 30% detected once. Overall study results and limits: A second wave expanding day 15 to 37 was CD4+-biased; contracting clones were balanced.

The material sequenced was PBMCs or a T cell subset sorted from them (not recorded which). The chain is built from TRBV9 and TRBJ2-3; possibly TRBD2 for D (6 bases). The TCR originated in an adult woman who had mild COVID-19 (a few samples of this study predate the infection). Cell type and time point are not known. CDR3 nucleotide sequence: TGTGCCAGCTCCCCCGGGGGAGGAACAGATACGCAGTATTTT. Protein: CASSPGGGTDTQYF.